A selection of T cell receptor beta chains follows, all from one sample in a study of blood T cell repertoires in COVID-19. The protocol was immunoSEQ multiplex PCR, while the TCRdb copy is restricted to in-frame clones and leaves out a portion. The data contain approximately 500,000 clones, approximately 87% of them singletons. The material sequenced was PBMCs or T cells enriched from blood (not recorded which). These receptors were collected from a woman aged 35 to 49 who had recovered from COVID-19. Each CDR3 is given with its conserved first and last residue. The D gene is left open where the match is weak. Not every row has a clone size; where given, it reads once, few, many or a size class.

>-|-|TRBJ2-5|TRBV7-2
TGTGCCAGCAGCTTAGGGGTTGGCCAGGTCATGTGGGAGACCCAGTACTTC
CASSLGVGQVMWETQYF
>TRBD2|-|TRBJ2-7|TRBV5-1
TGCGCCAGCAGCTTGCTGGCTGGCGGGAGGGCCTCCTACGAGCAGTACTTC
CASSLLAGGRASYEQYF
>TRBD1|-|TRBJ1-2|TRBV12-3/TRBV12-4
TGTGCCAGCAGTTCAGGCAGGGGGCTTGGCTACACCTTC
CASSSGRGLGYTF
>-|once|TRBJ1-1|TRBV10-1
TGCGCCAGCAGTGAGAGAACAGGGTGGATCGCTGAAGCTTTCTTT
CASSERTGWIAEAFF
>-|-|TRBJ1-2|TRBV5-1
TGCGCCAGCAGCTGGGGGGATCCAGACTATGGCTACACCTTC
CASSWGDPDYGYTF
>TRBD2|once|TRBJ2-1|TRBV7-2
TGTGCCAGCAGCTTAAGCGGGGTCATCGCTGAGCAGTTCTTC
CASSLSGVIAEQFF
>TRBD1|few|TRBJ1-6|TRBV14
TGTGCCAGCAGCCAGCAGGGGGTTCGTAATTCACCCCTCCACTTT
CASSQQGVRNSPLHF
>-|-|TRBJ1-1|TRBV15
TGTGCCACCAGCAGTTTGGGACTCCTAGGTGAAGCTTTCTTT
CATSSLGLLGEAFF
>TRBD2|-|TRBJ2-2|TRBV11-2
TGTGCCAGCACTCGAGGGACTAGCGGGGTAACCGGGGAGCTGTTTTTT
CASTRGTSGVTGELFF
>TRBD2|-|TRBJ2-7|TRBV5-8
TGTGCCAGCAGCTTGGTAGGACTAGCGGGAGGGTTCTCCTACGAGCAGTACTTC
CASSLVGLAGGFSYEQYF
>-|-|TRBJ2-3|TRBV7-2
TGTGCCAGCAGCTTATGGGGGGTTGGCACAGATACGCAGTATTTT
CASSLWGVGTDTQYF
>TRBD1|-|TRBJ1-3|TRBV29-1
TGCAGCGTTGAAGATCGGGAACAGGGGATTCGTTCTGGAAACACCATATATTTT
CSVEDREQGIRSGNTIYF
>TRBD1|once|TRBJ1-2|TRBV6-5
TGTGCCAGCAGTTACGTGAGCGGACAGGATCATGGCTACACCTTC
CASSYVSGQDHGYTF
>-|-|TRBJ2-2|TRBV15
TGTGCCACCAGCAGGTCACAGGGAGTCGGGGAGCTGTTTTTT
CATSRSQGVGELFF